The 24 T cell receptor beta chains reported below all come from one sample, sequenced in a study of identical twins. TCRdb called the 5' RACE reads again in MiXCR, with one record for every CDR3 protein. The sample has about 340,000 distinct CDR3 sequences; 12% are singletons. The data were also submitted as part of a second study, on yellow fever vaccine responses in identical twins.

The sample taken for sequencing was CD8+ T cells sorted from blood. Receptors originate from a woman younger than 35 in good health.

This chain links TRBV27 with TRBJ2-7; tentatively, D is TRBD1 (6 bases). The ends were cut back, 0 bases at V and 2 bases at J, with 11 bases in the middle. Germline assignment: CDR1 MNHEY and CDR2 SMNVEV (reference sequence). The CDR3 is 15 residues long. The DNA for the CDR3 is TGTGCCAGCAGTTTATCCCACCGGACAGCCTACGAGCAGTACGTC. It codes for CASSLSHRTAYEQYV.

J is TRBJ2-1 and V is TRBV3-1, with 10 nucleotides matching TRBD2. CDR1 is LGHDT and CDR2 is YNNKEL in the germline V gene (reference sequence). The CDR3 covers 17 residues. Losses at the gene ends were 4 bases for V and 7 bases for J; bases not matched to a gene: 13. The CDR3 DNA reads TGTGCCAGCAGCCGACCGGGGACTAGCGTGATGGGGAATGAGCAGTTCTTC. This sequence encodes CASSRPGTSVMGNEQFF.

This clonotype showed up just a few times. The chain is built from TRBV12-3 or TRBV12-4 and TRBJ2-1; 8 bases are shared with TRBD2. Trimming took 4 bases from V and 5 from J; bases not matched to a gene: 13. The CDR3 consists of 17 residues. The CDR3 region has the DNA TGTGCCAGCAGTTCGATGACCGGGAGGGCCGGCCACAATGAGCAGTTCTTC. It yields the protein CASSSMTGRAGHNEQFF.

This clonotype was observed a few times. This CDR3 reads CASSTRDRDRETQYF. The CDR3 nucleotides are TGTGCCAGCAGCACGCGGGACAGGGATCGAGAGACCCAGTACTTC. The chain joins TRBV7-8 to TRBJ2-5; 9 nucleotides align to TRBD1. The V gene's germline CDR1 is SGHVS and CDR2 FQNEAQ. After removal of 5 bases from V and 4 bases from J, the junction contained 8 bases not matched to a gene. The length of the CDR3 is 15 residues.

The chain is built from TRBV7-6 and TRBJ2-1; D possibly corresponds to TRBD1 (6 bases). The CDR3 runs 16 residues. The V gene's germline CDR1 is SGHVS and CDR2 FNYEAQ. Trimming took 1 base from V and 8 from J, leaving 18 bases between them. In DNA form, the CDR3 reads TGTGCCAGCAGCTTAGTGCGGCAGGGGTTATCGGATGAGCAGTTCTTC. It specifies CASSLVRQGLSDEQFF.

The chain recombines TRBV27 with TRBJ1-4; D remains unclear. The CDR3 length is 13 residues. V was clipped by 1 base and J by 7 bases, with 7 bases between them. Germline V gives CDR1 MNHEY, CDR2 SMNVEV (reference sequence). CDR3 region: CASSLFPREKLFF. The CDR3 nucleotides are TGTGCCAGCAGTTTATTCCCCCGTGAAAAACTGTTTTTT.

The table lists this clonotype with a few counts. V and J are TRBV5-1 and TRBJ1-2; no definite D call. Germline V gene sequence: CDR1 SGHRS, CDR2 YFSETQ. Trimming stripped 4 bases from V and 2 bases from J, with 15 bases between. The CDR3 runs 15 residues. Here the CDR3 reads CASSPFMGVNYGYTF. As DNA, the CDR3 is TGCGCCAGCAGCCCCTTCATGGGCGTCAACTATGGCTACACCTTC.

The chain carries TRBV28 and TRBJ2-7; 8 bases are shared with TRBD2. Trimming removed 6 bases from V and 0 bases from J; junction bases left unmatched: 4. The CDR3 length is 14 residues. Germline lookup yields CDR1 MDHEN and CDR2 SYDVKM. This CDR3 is CASRTLADSYEQYF. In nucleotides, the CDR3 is TGTGCCAGCAGAACACTAGCGGACTCCTACGAGCAGTACTTC. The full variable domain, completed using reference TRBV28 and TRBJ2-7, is DVKVTQSSRYLVKRTGEKVFLECVQDMDHENMFWYRQDPGLGLRLIYFSYDVKMKEKGDIPEGYSVSREKKERFSLILESASTNQTSMYLCASRTLADSYEQYFGPGTRLTVT.

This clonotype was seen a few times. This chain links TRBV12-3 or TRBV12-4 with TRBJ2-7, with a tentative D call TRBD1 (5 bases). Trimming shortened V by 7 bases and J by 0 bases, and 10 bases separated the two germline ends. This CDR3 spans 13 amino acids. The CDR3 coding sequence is TGTGCCAGCAAATTTCAGGGCTCCTACGAGCAGTACTTC. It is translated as CASKFQGSYEQYF.

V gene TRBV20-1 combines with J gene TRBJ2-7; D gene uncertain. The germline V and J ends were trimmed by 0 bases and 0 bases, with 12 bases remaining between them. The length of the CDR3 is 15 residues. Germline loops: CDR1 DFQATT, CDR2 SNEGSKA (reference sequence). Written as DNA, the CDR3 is TGCAGTGCTAGAGATTCGACGGCAGACTCCTACGAGCAGTACTTC. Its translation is CSARDSTADSYEQYF.

The CDR3 nucleotides are TGTGCCAGCAGTTTACCCCCCTCTAGCACTGAGCAGTTCTTC. Protein: CASSLPPSSTEQFF. This chain links TRBV12-3 or TRBV12-4 with TRBJ2-1, with a possible D match to TRBD2 (5 bases). Between the trimmed V and J ends, which lost 2 bases and 9 bases, there was a span of 14 bases. The CDR3 runs 14 residues.

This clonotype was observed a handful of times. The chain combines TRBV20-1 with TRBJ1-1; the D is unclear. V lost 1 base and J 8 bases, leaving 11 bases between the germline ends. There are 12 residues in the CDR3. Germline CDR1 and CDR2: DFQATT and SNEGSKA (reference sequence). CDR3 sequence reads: CSARATSPEAFF. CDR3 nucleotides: TGCAGTGCTAGAGCTACAAGCCCGGAAGCTTTCTTT.

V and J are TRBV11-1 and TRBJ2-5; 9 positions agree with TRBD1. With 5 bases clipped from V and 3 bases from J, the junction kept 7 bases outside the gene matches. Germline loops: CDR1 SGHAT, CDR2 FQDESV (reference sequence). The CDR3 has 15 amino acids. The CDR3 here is CASSTWDREKETQYF. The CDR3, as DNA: TGTGCCAGCAGCACCTGGGACAGGGAGAAAGAGACCCAGTACTTC.

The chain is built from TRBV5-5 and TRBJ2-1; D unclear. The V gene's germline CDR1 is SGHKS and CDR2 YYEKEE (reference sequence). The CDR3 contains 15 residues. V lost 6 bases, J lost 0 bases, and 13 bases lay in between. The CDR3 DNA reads TGTGCCAGCAACCTCGACATCAGCTCCTACAATGAGCAGTTCTTC. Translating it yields CASNLDISSYNEQFF.

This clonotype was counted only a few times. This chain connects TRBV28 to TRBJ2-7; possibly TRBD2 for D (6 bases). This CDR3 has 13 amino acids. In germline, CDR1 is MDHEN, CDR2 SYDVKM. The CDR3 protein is CVSMEGLTYEQYF. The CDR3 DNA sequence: TGTGTTTCGATGGAGGGTTTAACCTACGAGCAGTACTTC.

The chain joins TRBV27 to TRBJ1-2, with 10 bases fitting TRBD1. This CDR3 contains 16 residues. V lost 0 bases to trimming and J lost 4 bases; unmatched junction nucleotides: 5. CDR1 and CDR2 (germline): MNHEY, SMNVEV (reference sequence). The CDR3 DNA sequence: TGTGCCAGCAGTTTATCTCGGACAGGGGGTACCTATGGCTACACCTTC. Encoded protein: CASSLSRTGGTYGYTF.

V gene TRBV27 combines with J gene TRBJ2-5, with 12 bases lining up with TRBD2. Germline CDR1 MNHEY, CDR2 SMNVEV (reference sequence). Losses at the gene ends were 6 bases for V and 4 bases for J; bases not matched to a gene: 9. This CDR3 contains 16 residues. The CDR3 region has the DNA TGTGCCAGCAGGCACCTAGCGGGGGGGCCCCTAGAGACCCAGTACTTC. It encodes CASRHLAGGPLETQYF.

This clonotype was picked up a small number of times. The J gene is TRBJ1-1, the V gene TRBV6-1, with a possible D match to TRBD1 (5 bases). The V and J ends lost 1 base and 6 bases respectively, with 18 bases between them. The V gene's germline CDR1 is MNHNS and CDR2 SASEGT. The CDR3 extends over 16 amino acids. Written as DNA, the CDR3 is TGTGCCAGCAGTGAAGACCGGGGGGTCACTGTCTCTGAAGCTTTCTTT. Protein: CASSEDRGVTVSEAFF.

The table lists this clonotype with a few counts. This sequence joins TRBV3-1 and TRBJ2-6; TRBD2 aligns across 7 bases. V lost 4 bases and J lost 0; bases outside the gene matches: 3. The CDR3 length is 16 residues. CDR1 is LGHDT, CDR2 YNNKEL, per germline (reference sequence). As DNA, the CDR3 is TGTGCCAGCAGCCCCCGGACTAGCTCTGGGGCCAACGTCCTGACTTTC. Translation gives CASSPRTSSGANVLTF.

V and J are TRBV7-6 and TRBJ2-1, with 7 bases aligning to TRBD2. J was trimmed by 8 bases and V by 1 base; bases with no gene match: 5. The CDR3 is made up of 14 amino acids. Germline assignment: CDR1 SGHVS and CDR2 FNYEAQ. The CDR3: CASSLGGGLDEQFF. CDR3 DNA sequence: TGTGCCAGCAGCTTAGGGGGAGGGTTGGATGAGCAGTTCTTC. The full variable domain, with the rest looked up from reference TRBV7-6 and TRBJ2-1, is GAGVSQSPRYKVTKRGQDVALRCDPISGHVSLYWYRQALGQGPEFLTYFNYEAQQDKSGLPNDRFSAERPEGSISTLTIQRTEQRDSAMYRCASSLGGGLDEQFFGPGTRLTVL.

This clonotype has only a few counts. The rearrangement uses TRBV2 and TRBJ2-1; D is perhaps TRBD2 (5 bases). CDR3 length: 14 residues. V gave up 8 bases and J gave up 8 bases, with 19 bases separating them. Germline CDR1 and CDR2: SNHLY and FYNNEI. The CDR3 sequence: CASPKAPEGDEQFF. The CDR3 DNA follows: TGTGCCAGCCCGAAGGCACCCGAGGGCGATGAGCAGTTCTTC.

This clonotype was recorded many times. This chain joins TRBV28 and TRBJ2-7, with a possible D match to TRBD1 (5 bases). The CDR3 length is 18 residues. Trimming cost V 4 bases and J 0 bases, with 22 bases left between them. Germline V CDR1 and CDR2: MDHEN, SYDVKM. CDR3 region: CASSSRPYRYYLSYEQYF. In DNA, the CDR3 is TGTGCCAGCAGTTCCCGACCCTACAGGTACTACCTCTCCTACGAGCAGTACTTC.

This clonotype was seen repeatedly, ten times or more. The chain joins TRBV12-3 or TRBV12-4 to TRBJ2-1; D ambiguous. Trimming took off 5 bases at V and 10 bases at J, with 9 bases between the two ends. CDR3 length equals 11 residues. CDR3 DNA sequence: TGTGCCAGCAGTCCCGGACCCGAGCAGTTCTTC. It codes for CASSPGPEQFF.

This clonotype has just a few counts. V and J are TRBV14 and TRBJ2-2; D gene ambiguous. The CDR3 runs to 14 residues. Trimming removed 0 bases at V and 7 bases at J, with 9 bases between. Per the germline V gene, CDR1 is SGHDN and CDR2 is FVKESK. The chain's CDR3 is CASSQEALFGELFF. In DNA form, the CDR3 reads TGTGCCAGCAGCCAAGAGGCCCTCTTCGGGGAGCTGTTTTTT. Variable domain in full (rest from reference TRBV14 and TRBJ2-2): EAGVTQFPSHSVIEKGQTVTLRCDPISGHDNLYWYRRVMGKEIKFLLHFVKESKQDESGMPNNRFLAERTGGTYSTLKVQPAELEDSGVYFCASSQEALFGELFFGEGSRLTVL.